Sequencing of this T cell receptor (beta chain) was carried out in a study of tissue T cells after allogeneic stem cell transplantation. Study overall: Tissue samples with histologically apparent lymphocytes on H&E review were prioritized for sequencing.

A note on this clone: Its antigen is still unknown.

Overall study results and limits: Across patients, clones rarely overlapped, yet motif clusters were shared tissue-specifically.

The CDR3 is 16 amino acids. V lost 0 bases and J lost 0, with 9 bases in between. Germline V lookup: CDR1 KGHSH, CDR2 LQKENI. TCRdb's table, derived via immunoSEQ multiplex PCR, lists solely in-frame clones and lacks some. Here the sample spans some 1,800 clones, approximately 80% being singletons. The sample was colon tissue, taken at autopsy. This receptor was obtained from a male patient aged 40 to 69 with steroid-refractory graft-versus-host disease after an allogeneic stem cell transplant. A subset of T cells may come from the graft donor. This chain links TRBV18 with TRBJ1-3; D remains ambiguous. CDR3: CASSPPNRSSGNTIYF. The CDR3, as DNA: TGTGCCAGCTCACCACCTAACAGAAGCTCTGGAAACACCATATATTTT.